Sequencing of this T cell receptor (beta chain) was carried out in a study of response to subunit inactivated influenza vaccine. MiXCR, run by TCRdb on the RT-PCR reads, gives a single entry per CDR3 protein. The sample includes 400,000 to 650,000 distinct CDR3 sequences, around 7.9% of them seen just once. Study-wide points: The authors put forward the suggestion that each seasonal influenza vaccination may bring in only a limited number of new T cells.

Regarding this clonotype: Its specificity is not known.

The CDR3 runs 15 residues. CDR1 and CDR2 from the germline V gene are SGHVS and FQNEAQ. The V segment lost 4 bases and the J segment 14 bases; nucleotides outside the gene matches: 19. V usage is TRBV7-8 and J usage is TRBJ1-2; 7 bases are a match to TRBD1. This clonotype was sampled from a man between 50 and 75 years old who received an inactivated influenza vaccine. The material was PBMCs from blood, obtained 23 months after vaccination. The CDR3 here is CASSSAAGTERIRTF. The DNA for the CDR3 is TGTGCCAGCAGCTCCGCGGCCGGGACAGAGAGAATCAGGACCTTC.